The 7 T cell receptor beta chains listed next were all sequenced from one sample in a study of blood T cell repertoires in COVID-19. Libraries were prepared by immunoSEQ multiplex PCR; TCRdb keeps only in-frame clonotypes and omits some of them. This table holds under 450,000 clones, roughly four fifths found once. Sequencing input: PBMCs or T cells enriched from blood (not recorded which). These receptors were taken from a woman in her 50s who had recovered from COVID-19.

V and J are TRBV18 and TRBJ1-1; D not certain. The CDR3 length is 15 residues. Germline CDR1 is KGHSH and CDR2 is LQKENI. Trimming removed 2 bases from V and 1 base from J, with 11 bases in between. The CDR3 protein is CASSPTGVGNTEAFF. The CDR3 coding sequence is TGTGCCAGCTCACCAACCGGGGTGGGGAACACTGAAGCTTTCTTT.

The rearrangement links TRBV10-2 to TRBJ2-3, with 9 bases aligning to TRBD1. Germline V gene lookup returns CDR1 WSHSY and CDR2 SAAADI. The junction had 3 bases not matched to a gene; V was cut back by 5 bases and J by 3 bases. The CDR3 totals 14 residues. CDR3 nucleotide sequence: TGCGCCAGCAGTCCACAGGGGGCAACAGATACGCAGTATTTT. The encoded protein is CASSPQGATDTQYF.

As regards this clone: A read error may account for a junction end that differs from germline. This sequence joins TRBV9 and TRBJ2-1; TRBD2 might be the D (5 bases). Germline V gene data show CDR1 as SGDLS and CDR2 as YYNGEE. The CDR3 runs to 15 residues. The CDR3 loop is CASSQDSTFTPPRVF. The CDR3 DNA reads as TGTGCCAGCAGCCAGGACTCGACTTTCACCCCCCCTCGAGTCTTC. Drawing the rest from reference TRBV9 and TRBJ2-1, the complete variable domain is DSGVTQTPKHLITATGQRVTLRCSPRSGDLSVYWYQQSLDQGLQFLIQYYNGEERAKGNILERFSAQQFPDLHSELNLSSLELGDSALYFCASSQDSTFTPPRVFGPGTRLTVL.

V usage is TRBV30 and J usage is TRBJ1-1, with TRBD1 matching 8 bases. The CDR3 contains 13 residues. J lost 7 bases, V lost 1 base, and 5 bases had no gene match. Germline loops: CDR1 GTSNPN, CDR2 SVGIG (reference sequence). The CDR3 DNA sequence: TGTGCCTGGAGTGGGGACAGGCGGAGTGAAGCTTTCTTT. Translation: CAWSGDRRSEAFF.

This clone is a singleton in its sample. This chain links TRBV5-6 with TRBJ2-7; D perhaps matches TRBD2 (5 bases). Trimming cost V 0 bases and J 9 bases, with 10 bases left between them. CDR1 and CDR2 (germline): SGHDT, YYEEEE. The CDR3 has 12 amino acids. The CDR3 region has the DNA TGTGCCAGCAGCTTGGTCGGGGATGTGCAGTACTTC. It encodes CASSLVGDVQYF.

This chain uses TRBV10-3 with TRBJ1-2; D remains unclear. The CDR3 consists of 12 residues. V dropped 3 bases and J dropped 2 bases, with 4 bases sitting between them. CDR1 and CDR2 from the germline V gene are ENHRY and SYGVKD. For the CDR3, the DNA is TGTGCCATCAGTGATATAAACTATGGCTACACCTTC. Protein sequence: CAISDINYGYTF.

The sample holds one count of this clone. This chain uses TRBV19 with TRBJ2-7; 9 nucleotides align to TRBD1. V was pared by 5 bases and J by 2 bases, with 10 bases of the junction left unmatched. CDR3 length equals 16 residues. Germline V CDR1 and CDR2: LNHDA, SQIVND (reference sequence). CDR3 sequence (DNA): TGTGCCAGTAGTTCACCCCGGACAGGGGAAACCTACGAGCAGTACTTC. Amino acids: CASSSPRTGETYEQYF.